These 17 T cell receptor beta chains came from one sample sequenced in a study of molecular identifiers for immune sequencing clone quantification. TCRdb reprocessed the PCR reads with MiXCR, giving one entry per CDR3 protein. The table includes about 640,000 distinct CDR3 sequences, 20% detected once. The sequenced sample consisted of naive CD8+ T cells from blood, with Jurkat cell RNA spiked in. Subset given: FACS-sorted CD8+CD4-CCR7+CD45RA+ naive T cells. The receptor source for this set is a human donor in good health. Some libraries in this study had Jurkat cell RNA spiked in.

This clonotype was seen many times. This chain uses TRBV6-5 with TRBJ2-7; D is ambiguous. Germline assignment: CDR1 MNHEY and CDR2 SVGAGI. The CDR3 has 14 residues. The V and J ends lost 3 bases and 4 bases respectively, with 13 bases between them. CDR3 coding DNA: TGTGCCAGCAGTTATGGCTCCGGAGCGTACGAGCAGTACTTC. It translates to CASSYGSGAYEQYF.

A few counts support this clonotype. The chain joins TRBV13 to TRBJ2-7, with 10 bases matching TRBD1. J lost 0 bases, V lost 5 bases, and 10 bases had no gene match. This CDR3 comprises 17 residues. Looked up from germline, CDR1 is PRHDT and CDR2 is FYEKMQ (reference sequence). The chain's CDR3 is CASSPPRGTGDSYEQYF. CDR3 coding DNA: TGTGCCAGCAGCCCCCCCAGGGGGACAGGGGACTCCTACGAGCAGTACTTC.

V is TRBV7-9 and J is TRBJ2-7, with 9 bases identical to TRBD1. Germline CDR1 SEHNR, CDR2 FQNEAQ (reference sequence). This CDR3 contains 17 residues. With 4 bases clipped from V and 3 bases from J, the junction kept 13 bases outside the gene matches. CDR3 in DNA: TGTGCCAGCAGCTCACCTCTCGGGACAGGGTCTTTCTACGAGCAGTACTTC. This translates into CASSSPLGTGSFYEQYF.

This clonotype appeared a few times. The chain employs TRBV27 and TRBJ2-7, with 9 bases matching TRBD2. Trimming at V came to 5 bases and at J to 1 base, leaving 9 bases not matched to a gene. This CDR3 contains 16 residues. Germline CDR1 MNHEY, CDR2 SMNVEV (reference sequence). The DNA for the CDR3 is TGTGCCAGCAGTCCTATCGGTACTAGCGGGTCCTACGAGCAGTACTTC. It yields the protein CASSPIGTSGSYEQYF.

This clonotype came up many times. This rearrangement joins TRBV14 to TRBJ2-1; D is unclear. This CDR3 contains 13 residues. V was clipped by 0 bases and J by 9 bases, with 9 bases between them. CDR1 is SGHDN and CDR2 is FVKESK in the germline V gene. The CDR3 DNA is TGTGCCAGCAGCCAAGATCCCTCGATTGAGCAGTTCTTC. Translation: CASSQDPSIEQFF.

This clonotype was found a few times. The CDR3 region has the DNA TGTGCCAGCAGTGTCGGGGCAGGGGGACTTACCGCTACGGAGCAGTACTTC. Translation gives CASSVGAGGLTATEQYF. The V and J genes are TRBV27 and TRBJ2-7; a possible D gene is TRBD1 (7 bases). The CDR3 is 17 amino acids. Germline assignment: CDR1 MNHEY and CDR2 SMNVEV (reference sequence). Trimming shortened V by 5 bases and J by 7 bases, and 27 bases separated the two germline ends.

This clonotype was found many times. Relative to the germline gene, one junction end is altered; a read error may explain this. The rearrangement uses TRBV28 and TRBJ1-3; no clear D gene. The V gene's germline CDR1 is MDHEN and CDR2 SYDVKM. CDR3 length: 15 amino acids. As DNA, the CDR3 is TGTGCCAGCAGTCATGAGGAGCAGTATGGACACACCATATATTTT. Its protein product is CASSHEEQYGHTIYF.

The chain couples TRBV6-1 to TRBJ2-7, with a tentative D call TRBD2 (7 bases). V was clipped by 6 bases and J by 2 bases, with 14 bases between them. The CDR3 runs 14 residues. CDR1 and CDR2 (germline): MNHNS, SASEGT. The CDR3 sequence is CASSQGGGPYEQYF. The DNA for the CDR3 is TGTGCCAGCAGCCAAGGGGGGGGTCCCTACGAGCAGTACTTC.

The chain carries TRBV6-1 and TRBJ2-7; D is ambiguous. Per the germline V gene, CDR1 is MNHNS and CDR2 is SASEGT. This CDR3 is built from 16 residues. Deletions cut 2 bases from V and 6 bases from J, with 20 bases between. CDR3 coding DNA: TGTGCCAGCAGTGAAAGAGCGTTCCATAGCAATTGCGAGCAGTACTTC. Translation: CASSERAFHSNCEQYF.

Turning to this clonotype: This may be a read error, as it is one base from a much larger clone. This chain joins TRBV19 and TRBJ2-7; perhaps D is TRBD1 or TRBD2 (6 bases each). The CDR3 has 14 residues. Germline V lookup: CDR1 LNHDA, CDR2 SQIVND (reference sequence). CDR3: CASSTLGGLDEQHF. The CDR3 DNA reads TGTGCCAGTAGTACGCTCGGGGGCCTGGACGAGCAGCACTTC.

In this sample, this clonotype turned up many times. This chain uses TRBV29-1 with TRBJ2-7; TRBD2 agrees at 10 bases. Germline V gene sequence: CDR1 SQVTM, CDR2 ANQGSEA. This CDR3 is built from 14 residues. With V trimmed by 3 bases and J by 3 bases, 5 bases remained unmatched. In DNA form, the CDR3 reads TGCAGCGTTGATAGTGCTAGCGGGAGCTACGAGCAGTACTTC. Translation gives CSVDSASGSYEQYF.

Comments on this clonotype: Likely a read error: the CDR3 ends without its conserved phenylalanine or tryptophan. The CDR3 protein is CASSRGNSNQPQHL. CDR3 DNA sequence: TGTGCCAGCAGCAGGGGGAACAGCAATCAGCCCCAGCATCTT. The rearrangement joins TRBV6-1 to TRBJ1-5; 7 bases agree with TRBD1. The V gene end was trimmed by 6 bases and the J gene end by 1 base; junction bases not matched to a gene: 3. This CDR3 is built from 14 residues. Germline CDR1 and CDR2: MNHNS and SASEGT.

This chain connects TRBV2 to TRBJ1-6, with D tentatively TRBD1 (5 bases). Germline V gene lookup returns CDR1 SNHLY and CDR2 FYNNEI. The CDR3 sequence is 13 residues long. V lost 10 bases to trimming and J lost 11 bases, with 18 bases between them. CDR3 sequence: CATPGPGDTPLHF. Here the CDR3 DNA reads TGTGCCACCCCGGGACCGGGGGATACACCCCTCCACTTT. Complete variable domain (other parts from reference TRBV2 and TRBJ1-6): EPEVTQTPSHQVTQMGQEVILRCVPISNHLYFYWYRQILGQKVEFLVSFYNNEISEKSEIFDDQFSVERPDGSNFTLKIRSTKLEDSAMYFCATPGPGDTPLHFGNGTRLTVT.

The chain joins TRBV27 to TRBJ1-1, with 7 bases lining up with TRBD1. The J segment lost 4 bases and the V segment lost 11 bases, leaving 10 bases of the junction unmatched. This CDR3 has 13 amino acids. Germline V gene sequence: CDR1 MNHEY, CDR2 SMNVEV (reference sequence). The chain's CDR3 is CAGAQGVGTEAFF. DNA of the CDR3: TGTGCCGGCGCTCAGGGGGTGGGCACTGAAGCTTTCTTT.

This sequence joins TRBV7-8 and TRBJ2-1; TRBD2 matches at 10 bases. Per germline, CDR1 SGHVS and CDR2 FQNEAQ. With 4 bases clipped from V and 3 bases from J, the junction kept 6 bases outside the gene matches. This CDR3 has 16 residues. CDR3 region: CASSSSGGPFYNEQFF. The CDR3 DNA reads TGTGCCAGCAGCTCTAGCGGGGGCCCCTTCTACAATGAGCAGTTCTTC.

Many counts were recorded for this clonotype. This sequence joins TRBV28 and TRBJ1-2, with 8 bases identical to TRBD1. The CDR3 covers 17 residues. From germline, CDR1 is MDHEN and CDR2 SYDVKM. V dropped 5 bases and J dropped 3; count of bases not matched to a gene: 14. CDR3 nucleotides: TGTGCCAGCAGTCCTATATTGCTACTGACAGGGGACTATGGCTACACCTTC. Protein sequence: CASSPILLLTGDYGYTF.

This clonotype was seen ten or more times. This chain links TRBV5-5 with TRBJ2-3; unclear D gene. Germline CDR1 SGHKS, CDR2 YYEKEE (reference sequence). This CDR3 is 14 amino acids long. With 4 bases removed from V and 2 bases from J, the gap between germline ends came to 11 bases. DNA for the CDR3: TGTGCCAGCAGCGCGGAACGGACCACAGATACGCAGTATTTT. This codes for CASSAERTTDTQYF.